The 22 T cell receptor beta chains reported below all come from one sample, sequenced in a study of cytomegalovirus exposure and HLA in healthy donors. Primers: 60 Vbeta forward and 13 Jbeta reverse. The protocol was immunoSEQ multiplex PCR, while the TCRdb copy is restricted to in-frame clones and leaves out a portion. The data hold 150,000 or so clones, with about 80% observed a single time. The sample comprised PBMCs. The receptor set was obtained from a woman in her thirties or forties in good health and CMV-seronegative.

This chain uses TRBV28 with TRBJ2-7; 12 bases line up with TRBD1. Germline CDR1 reads MDHEN; CDR2 reads SYDVKM. This CDR3 contains 14 residues. Losses at the gene ends were 5 bases for V and 6 bases for J; bases not matched to a gene: 5. CDR3 sequence (DNA): TGTGCCAGCAGTGGGGGACAGGGGGCTTTCGAGCAGTACTTC. Translating it yields CASSGGQGAFEQYF.

This clone was recorded once. The chain joins TRBV28 to TRBJ2-5, with 9 bases aligning to TRBD1. The CDR3 has 14 residues. Per germline, CDR1 MDHEN and CDR2 SYDVKM. Trimming took 6 bases from V and 5 from J; bases not matched to a gene: 7. In nucleotides, the CDR3 is TGTGCCAGCAGCTGGGACAGGGAGGGGGAGACCCAGTACTTC. This encodes CASSWDREGETQYF. Using reference TRBV28 and TRBJ2-5 for the parts outside the CDR3, the full variable domain is DVKVTQSSRYLVKRTGEKVFLECVQDMDHENMFWYRQDPGLGLRLIYFSYDVKMKEKGDIPEGYSVSREKKERFSLILESASTNQTSMYLCASSWDREGETQYFGPGTRLLVL.

The chain joins TRBV11-2 to TRBJ2-1; TRBD2 matches 7 bases. V gave up 3 bases and J gave up 6 bases; unmatched junction bases: 11. The CDR3 is 16 residues long. Germline CDR1 SGHAT, CDR2 FQNNGV. The CDR3: CASSFGDGRYRNEQFF. The CDR3 nucleotides are TGTGCCAGCAGCTTCGGTGACGGGAGGTATCGCAATGAGCAGTTCTTC.

The chain employs TRBV9 and TRBJ2-7, with 11 bases that match TRBD2. The J segment lost 4 bases and the V segment lost 3 bases, leaving 6 bases of the junction unmatched. The CDR3 is made up of 15 amino acids. Germline V lookup: CDR1 SGDLS, CDR2 YYNGEE. In DNA form, the CDR3 reads TGTGCCAGCAGCGGGGGGACTAGCGGTCGATACGAGCAGTACTTC. This sequence encodes CASSGGTSGRYEQYF.

The rearrangement joins TRBV7-2 to TRBJ1-6; 10 nucleotides match TRBD1. The CDR3 spans 15 residues. Looked up from germline, CDR1 is SGHTA and CDR2 is FQGNSA. After removal of 1 base from V and 10 bases from J, the junction contained 4 bases not matched to a gene. In DNA form, the CDR3 reads TGTGCCAGCAGCTTAGGTCGACAGGGGGCCTCACCCCTCCACTTT. Amino acids: CASSLGRQGASPLHF.

The chain combines TRBV28 with TRBJ1-2; weak D call: TRBD1 (6 bases). Trimming removed 8 bases at V and 8 bases at J, with 18 bases between. Germline V gene sequence: CDR1 MDHEN, CDR2 SYDVKM. CDR3 length equals 13 residues. CDR3 nucleotide sequence: TGTGCCAGCTGGACAGACCTGTCTTTAGGCTACACCTTC. Translated: CASWTDLSLGYTF.

This clone was recorded a few times. The chain recombines TRBV27 with TRBJ2-7; weak D call: TRBD2 (5 bases). The CDR3 runs to 13 residues. V lost 3 bases to trimming and J lost 4 bases, with 10 bases between them. The V gene's germline CDR1 is MNHEY and CDR2 SMNVEV (reference sequence). The CDR3 nucleotides are TGTGCCAGCAGTTTTGGAGGTTTGTACGAGCAGTACTTC. Amino acid sequence: CASSFGGLYEQYF.

The rearrangement uses TRBV10-3 and TRBJ1-1, with D possibly matching TRBD1 (6 bases). The V end lost 8 bases, the J end lost 5 bases, and 27 bases lay between the germline ends. CDR3 size: 17 residues. Germline V gene lookup returns CDR1 ENHRY and CDR2 SYGVKD. The CDR3 nucleotides are TGTGCCATCCGAAGGACAGACAGGTCAGCCCAGAAGACTGAAGCTTTCTTT. Residues: CAIRRTDRSAQKTEAFF.

In regard to this clone: An end of the junction does not agree with germline; a read error may underlie this. V usage is TRBV7-9 and J usage is TRBJ1-3; 8 nucleotides line up with TRBD1. CDR1 and CDR2 (germline): SEHNR, FQNEAQ (reference sequence). This CDR3 is built from 12 residues. The CDR3 DNA follows: TGTTCCAGCAGCTTGGACAGGGCCACCATATATTTT. Protein: CSSSLDRATIYF.

This chain connects TRBV6-6 to TRBJ1-4; D gene uncertain. CDR3 size: 15 residues. The V gene lost 7 bases and the J gene lost 1 base, with 13 bases spanning the gap. Germline V gene lookup returns CDR1 MNHNY and CDR2 SVGAGI (reference sequence). The DNA for the CDR3 is TGTGCCAGCAATACGGAGGCTTTAACTAATGAAAAACTGTTTTTT. This codes for CASNTEALTNEKLFF.

The rearrangement joins TRBV7-2 to TRBJ2-7, with 7 nucleotides matching TRBD2. V shed 2 bases, J shed 2 bases, and the junction held 6 bases outside the gene matches. The CDR3 runs to 15 residues. CDR1 SGHTA and CDR2 FQGNSA come from the germline V gene. The CDR3 DNA reads TGTGCCAGCAGCTTAAGGGAGGGACCCCCCTACGAGCAGTACTTC. This sequence encodes CASSLREGPPYEQYF.

This chain uses TRBV10-3 with TRBJ2-3; D is perhaps TRBD2 (7 bases). This CDR3 comprises 17 residues. Trimming shortened V by 3 bases and J by 3 bases, and 19 bases separated the two germline ends. The germline V gene encodes CDR1 ENHRY and CDR2 SYGVKD. In DNA form, the CDR3 reads TGTGCCATCAGTGATTCGGGGGGCGCGGGGATGACAGATACGCAGTATTTT. Translated, it gives CAISDSGGAGMTDTQYF.

The chain is built from TRBV9 and TRBJ2-3; TRBD2 matches 7 bases. CDR1 is SGDLS, CDR2 YYNGEE, per germline. J lost 6 bases, V lost 0 bases, and 1 base had no gene match. This CDR3 region has 13 residues. The CDR3 DNA follows: TGTGCCAGCAGCGTAGCCGGGAGGGATACGCAGTATTTT. This encodes CASSVAGRDTQYF.

This clone occurred once. The chain recombines TRBV7-9 with TRBJ1-1, with D perhaps TRBD1 (6 bases). CDR3 length equals 14 residues. The V end was cut by 7 bases, the J end by 4 bases, with 16 bases between. The germline V gene encodes CDR1 SEHNR and CDR2 FQNEAQ (reference sequence). In nucleotides, the CDR3 is TGTGCCAGCACCCTCAGGGGTGATGGCACTGAAGCTTTCTTT. Protein: CASTLRGDGTEAFF.

V gene TRBV5-6 combines with J gene TRBJ1-1; TRBD1 aligns across 7 bases. After removal of 0 bases from V and 1 base from J, the junction contained 3 bases not matched to a gene. Germline V gives CDR1 SGHDT, CDR2 YYEEEE. The CDR3 is 15 amino acids. DNA for the CDR3: TGTGCCAGCAGCTTGGACAGGGGAGCGAACACTGAAGCTTTCTTT. Residues: CASSLDRGANTEAFF.

Notes on this clone: In the same sample, other DNA sequences code for this CDR3. The V gene is TRBV7-2, the J gene TRBJ2-5, with 8 bases lining up with TRBD2. The germline gives CDR1 SGHTA, CDR2 FQGNSA. The CDR3 is 14 amino acids. V gave up 5 bases and J gave up 5 bases; unmatched junction bases: 7. DNA of the CDR3: TGTGCCAGCAGCCCCCCGGGACTAGAGGAGACCCAGTACTTC. Amino acid sequence: CASSPPGLEETQYF.

The chain couples TRBV30 to TRBJ1-6; D ambiguous. CDR1 and CDR2 (germline): GTSNPN, SVGIG (reference sequence). The CDR3 is made up of 13 amino acids. Trimming took off 8 bases at V and 9 bases at J, with 17 bases between the two ends. For the CDR3, the DNA is TGTGCCATCTCGGACGGAGGACGTTCACCCCTCCACTTT. Its translation is CAISDGGRSPLHF. The whole variable domain, filled in from reference TRBV30 and TRBJ1-6, reads SQTIHQWPATLVQPVGSPLSLECTVEGTSNPNLYWYRQAAGRGLQLLFYSVGIGQISSEVPQNLSASRPQDRQFILSSKKLLLSDSGFYLCAISDGGRSPLHFGNGTRLTVT.

This clone was found a few times. This chain links TRBV7-7 with TRBJ2-2; D possibly corresponds to TRBD2 (5 bases). The germline gives CDR1 SSHAT, CDR2 FNYEAQ (reference sequence). V lost 1 base and J lost 3, with 9 bases in between. CDR3 length: 15 amino acids. CDR3 sequence reads: CASSLGAGYTGELFF. The DNA for the CDR3 is TGTGCCAGCAGCTTAGGGGCGGGCTACACCGGGGAGCTGTTTTTT. The full variable domain, its missing parts supplied by reference TRBV7-7 and TRBJ2-2, is GAGVSQSPRYKVTKRGQDVTLRCDPISSHATLYWYQQALGQGPEFLTYFNYEAQPDKSGLPSDRFSAERPEGSISTLTIQRTEQRDSAMYRCASSLGAGYTGELFFGEGSRLTVL.

The chain carries TRBV25-1 and TRBJ2-7; 11 bases fit TRBD1. In germline, CDR1 is MGHDK, CDR2 SYGVNS. Unmatched junction bases numbered 11, after V lost 4 bases and J lost 6 bases. CDR3 length: 16 residues. The CDR3 sequence: CASSVSDRGLLGEQYF. CDR3 sequence (DNA): TGTGCCAGCAGTGTGTCGGACAGGGGGCTCCTTGGCGAGCAGTACTTC.

V usage is TRBV4-3 and J usage is TRBJ1-1; no reliable D call. Germline loops: CDR1 LGHNA, CDR2 YSLEER. The CDR3 runs 13 residues. The germline V and J ends were trimmed by 3 bases and 4 bases, with 9 bases remaining between them. The CDR3 loop reads CASSQETVTEAFF. The CDR3 region has the DNA TGCGCCAGCAGCCAGGAGACGGTCACTGAAGCTTTCTTT.

This clone has more than one count but fewer than ten. CDR3 amino acids: CASPGQGVNTEAFF. The DNA for the CDR3 is TGTGCCAGCCCTGGACAGGGAGTGAACACTGAAGCTTTCTTT. The J gene is TRBJ1-1, the V gene TRBV28, with 8 bases that match TRBD1. CDR1 and CDR2 (germline): MDHEN, SYDVKM. With 8 bases clipped from V and 0 bases from J, the junction kept 5 bases outside the gene matches. The CDR3 length is 14 residues.

The gene calls are TRBV15 and TRBJ2-3; D may be TRBD2 (6 bases). This CDR3 has 14 amino acids. Trimming shortened V by 5 bases and J by 3 bases, and 12 bases separated the two germline ends. The germline CDR1 and CDR2 sequences are LNHNV and YYDKDF (reference sequence). The CDR3 nucleotides read TGTGCCACCAGCGGAGCGGGTGGTACAGATACGCAGTATTTT. Encoded protein: CATSGAGGTDTQYF.